The rows below give T cell receptor beta chains drawn from one sample of a study of cytomegalovirus exposure and HLA in healthy donors. Sequencing was performed with immunoSEQ multiplex PCR; in TCRdb, only in-frame clones are kept and a portion is missing. The repertoire holds under 200,000 clones, with 68% as singletons. Sequencing was carried out using PBMCs. The receptors stem from a woman aged 18-29 years in good health and CMV-seropositive. Both conserved end residues are part of each CDR3. A D gene is named only where the DNA matches it firmly. Clone size is stated in some rows and not others, as once, few, many or a class when expanded.

j_call d_call clone_size v_call cdr3_aa cdr3_nt
TRBJ2-1 - - TRBV7-6 CASARGTSYNEQFF TGTGCCAGCGCACGGGGGACGAGTTACAATGAGCAGTTCTTC
TRBJ2-5 - - TRBV6-5 CASNQLTGSAETQYF TGTGCCAGCAATCAACTAACTGGGAGCGCCGAGACCCAGTACTTC
TRBJ1-1 - - TRBV2 CASKRTENTEAFF TGTGCCAGCAAGCGGACAGAGAACACTGAAGCTTTCTTT
TRBJ2-3 - few TRBV7-2 CASSFVSSPPDTQYF TGTGCCAGCAGCTTTGTTAGTAGCCCACCAGATACGCAGTATTTT
TRBJ2-1 - few TRBV2 CASSDGAGPYNEQFF TGTGCCAGCAGTGATGGGGCAGGCCCCTACAATGAGCAGTTCTTC
TRBJ2-7 - - TRBV11-2 CASSPNGGNLYEQYF TGTGCCAGCAGCCCCAACGGAGGGAACCTCTACGAGCAGTACTTC
TRBJ2-1 - once TRBV5-1 CASSLDVADEQFF TGCGCCAGCAGCTTGGACGTTGCGGATGAGCAGTTCTTC
TRBJ2-7 TRBD2 - TRBV7-9 CASSPGTSGYEQYF TGTGCCAGCAGCCCTGGGACTAGCGGCTACGAGCAGTACTTC
TRBJ1-5 - - TRBV6-1 CASTPKLVNQPQHF TGTGCCAGCACCCCTAAGTTGGTAAATCAGCCCCAGCATTTT
TRBJ1-5 TRBD1 - TRBV28 CASSSSGQGSNQPQHF TGTGCCAGCAGTTCGTCGGGACAGGGTAGCAATCAGCCCCAGCATTTT
TRBJ2-7 TRBD2 - TRBV5-1 CASSPTSGEDEQYF TGCGCCAGCAGTCCCACTAGCGGGGAAGACGAGCAGTACTTC
TRBJ2-2 TRBD2 once TRBV2 CASSSIAGGYTGELFF TGTGCCAGCAGTTCGATAGCGGGGGGCTACACCGGGGAGCTGTTTTTT
TRBJ1-5 TRBD1 - TRBV5-8 CASSLGGTVNQPQHF TGTGCCAGCAGCTTGGGGGGGACAGTTAATCAGCCCCAGCATTTT
TRBJ2-7 TRBD1 once TRBV6-6 CASSPTGTGGFNEQYF TGTGCCAGCAGTCCCACCGGGACAGGGGGATTCAACGAGCAGTACTTC
TRBJ2-1 TRBD1 - TRBV7-9 CASSLGDRSYNEQFF TGTGCCAGCAGCTTAGGGGACAGGAGCTACAATGAGCAGTTCTTC
TRBJ2-2 - - TRBV7-2 CASSLFGRGTGELFF TGTGCCAGCAGCTTATTCGGCAGGGGCACCGGGGAGCTGTTTTTT
TRBJ1-3 - - TRBV19 CASKDSGFPGNTIYF TGTGCCAGTAAAGACTCCGGGTTCCCTGGAAACACCATATATTTT
TRBJ2-7 TRBD2 - TRBV7-6 CASSLSGLAVYEQYF TGTGCCAGCAGCTTAAGCGGACTAGCTGTATACGAGCAGTACTTC
TRBJ2-7 - - TRBV9 CASSVSVGVVPYEQYF TGTGCCAGCAGCGTGTCGGTCGGAGTCGTGCCCTACGAGCAGTACTTC
TRBJ2-1 TRBD2 once TRBV27 CASSYSSTGLAYNEQFF TGTGCCAGCAGTTACTCATCGACGGGACTAGCATACAATGAGCAGTTCTTC
TRBJ2-1 - - TRBV19 CASSIFGERRQFF TGTGCCAGTAGTATATTCGGGGAAAGGAGGCAGTTCTTC
TRBJ1-5 - - TRBV5-6 CASSLGPLLGNQPQHF TGTGCCAGCAGCTTGGGGCCCCTCTTGGGCAATCAGCCCCAGCATTTT
TRBJ1-4 - - TRBV7-9 CASSLVSPNEKLFF TGTGCCAGCAGCTTAGTTTCCCCGAATGAAAAACTGTTTTTT
TRBJ1-5 - - TRBV5-6 CASSRWGRAEWGQPQHF TGTGCCAGCAGCCGATGGGGGCGCGCGGAATGGGGTCAGCCCCAGCATTTT
TRBJ2-7 TRBD2 - TRBV6-5 CASSPRAGGVYEQYF TGTGCCAGCAGCCCCCGGGCGGGAGGGGTCTACGAGCAGTACTTC
TRBJ2-7 - once TRBV11-1 CASSPQYSYEQYF TGTGCCAGCAGCCCACAATACAGCTACGAGCAGTACTTC
TRBJ1-1 - - TRBV19 CASKQGLLGKQEHIRAFF TGTGCCAGCAAACAGGGTTTGTTAGGCAAACAGGAGCACATTCGAGCTTTCTTT
TRBJ1-6 TRBD1 - TRBV9 CASNRDRGNSPLHF TGTGCCAGCAACCGGGACAGGGGAAATTCACCCCTCCACTTT
TRBJ2-2 TRBD1 - TRBV10-3 CAISVGTGTGGTGELFF TGTGCCATCAGTGTCGGTACCGGGACAGGGGGCACCGGGGAGCTGTTTTTT
TRBJ1-2 - once TRBV4-3 CASSPMSGANYGYTF TGCGCCAGCAGCCCTATGAGCGGCGCTAACTATGGCTACACCTTC
TRBJ1-2 TRBD1 - TRBV28 CASSLRTGSSYGYTF TGTGCCAGCAGTTTGAGGACAGGAAGTTCATATGGCTACACCTTC
TRBJ1-3 - - TRBV4-1 CASSLQVENTIYF TGCGCCAGCAGCCTCCAGGTTGAAAACACCATATATTTT
TRBJ2-5 TRBD1 - TRBV5-5 CASSLGVTGQETQYF TGTGCCAGCAGCCTAGGAGTGACAGGGCAAGAGACCCAGTACTTC
TRBJ2-7 TRBD2 - TRBV5-5 CASSLSSGASYEQYF TGTGCCAGCAGCTTGTCTAGCGGGGCCTCCTACGAGCAGTACTTC
TRBJ1-1 - - TRBV30 CAWSALRQTEAFF TGTGCCTGGAGTGCGCTCAGACAGACTGAAGCTTTCTTT
TRBJ1-4 - - TRBV2 CASNAGTPEKLFF TGTGCCAGCAATGCCGGGACACCCGAAAAACTGTTTTTT
TRBJ2-3 - few TRBV13 CASSPGSLQQYF TGTGCCAGCAGCCCCGGGTCCCTCCAGCAGTATTTT
TRBJ2-3 TRBD2 - TRBV19 CASRSGRAGDTQYF TGTGCCAGTAGGTCCGGGAGGGCCGGAGATACGCAGTATTTT
TRBJ2-3 - - TRBV4-2 CASSQDLERDTQYF TGTGCCAGCAGCCAAGATTTGGAGCGAGATACGCAGTATTTT
TRBJ2-7 - - TRBV2 CASSEGIYEQYF TGTGCCAGCAGTGAGGGCATCTACGAGCAGTACTTC